This T cell receptor (beta chain) was captured by sequencing in a study of PD-1 blockade in classical Hodgkin lymphoma. The repertoire was sequenced with immunoSEQ multiplex PCR; TCRdb's copy has only in-frame clones and lacks some. In the table there are several thousand clones, 80% to 90% of which are singletons. Only one count was recorded for this clone. Trimming took off 10 bases at V and 6 bases at J, with 15 bases between the two ends. Germline V lookup: CDR1 SNHLY, CDR2 FYNNEI. The CDR3 contains 12 residues. Time point meaning: cycle 4 day 1 (C4D1), after 5 to 7 weeks of nivolumab. Brentuximab vedotin exposure varied among the patients, all of whom had relapsed after autologous stem cell transplantation.

V is TRBV2 and J is TRBJ1-2; D unclear. Material: peripheral blood mononuclear cells (PBMCs), obtained before the fourth cycle of nivolumab. The receptor was isolated from a human donor with classical Hodgkin lymphoma. In DNA, the CDR3 is TGTGCCACAAGTCGGACCTTCGATGGCTACACCTTC. It encodes CATSRTFDGYTF.